These 29 T cell receptor beta chains share one sample of origin, sequenced in a study of human T cells and chemical hapten exposure. Specified time point: patch test 3, about 24 weeks after DPC sensitization. Treatment meaning: therapeutic diphenylcyclopropenone sensitization with weekly scalp DPC. In TCRdb, the RACE reads were re-called with MiXCR into one record per CDR3 protein. This sample has tens of thousands of distinct CDR3 sequences; approximately 11% occur once, and the top ten carry roughly 2.3%. This specimen was whole blood, taken in connection with sensitization to the hapten diphenylcyclopropenone (DPC). Every receptor here comes from a young woman with alopecia areata. Some clones in this sample may be carry-over from other donors' samples.

This sequence joins TRBV6-5 and TRBJ2-2; weak D call: TRBD1 (5 bases). Germline CDR1 and CDR2: MNHEY and SVGAGI. This CDR3 region has 12 residues. Between the trimmed V and J ends, which lost 6 bases and 6 bases, there was a span of 8 bases. Here the CDR3 reads CASRSGSGELFF. The CDR3 DNA sequence: TGTGCCAGCAGGTCAGGGTCCGGGGAGCTGTTTTTT.

The genes are TRBV3-2 and TRBJ2-7; no DNA check was done on the table's D call, TRBD1. TRBV3-2 is reported as a pseudogene. The CDR3 contains 17 residues. This chain's CDR3 is CASSPFPPGRLVYEQYF. CDR3 nucleotide sequence: TGTGCCAGCAGCCCCTTCCCCCCAGGAAGATTGGTTTACGAGCAGTACTTC.

This clonotype showed up just a few times. The rearrangement joins TRBV6-1 to TRBJ2-3; 11 positions match TRBD2. The V gene end was trimmed by 1 base and the J gene end by 7 bases; junction bases not matched to a gene: 10. Per germline, CDR1 MNHNS and CDR2 SASEGT. The CDR3 extends over 17 amino acids. The CDR3 DNA is TGTGCCAGCAGTGAAGGGGGAAGACTAGCGGGGCTCAATACGCAGTATTTT. This translates into CASSEGGRLAGLNTQYF.

This clonotype was seen only a few times. CDR3 in DNA: TGTGCCAGCAGTGAACCAGGGACCACTGAAGCTTTCTTT. Protein sequence: CASSEPGTTEAFF. V usage is TRBV2 and J usage is TRBJ1-1; tentative D call: TRBD1 (5 bases). Germline CDR1 reads SNHLY; CDR2 reads FYNNEI. V lost 2 bases, J lost 4 bases, and 8 bases lay in between. This CDR3 spans 13 amino acids.

This clonotype has a single count. The chain uses TRBV3-1 and TRBJ2-5; D unclear. The CDR3 loop spans 12 amino acids. The germline gives CDR1 LGHDT, CDR2 YNNKEL (reference sequence). The V and J ends lost 4 bases and 2 bases respectively, with 5 bases between them. The DNA for the CDR3 is TGTGCCAGCAGCCCCCTTCAAGAGACCCAGTACTTC. This encodes CASSPLQETQYF.

The chain couples TRBV7-2 to TRBJ2-3; the match to TRBD2 covers 10 bases. The junction had 5 bases not matched to a gene; V was cut back by 5 bases and J by 3 bases. Per the germline V gene, CDR1 is SGHTA and CDR2 is FQGNSA. The CDR3 totals 15 residues. The CDR3 bases are TGTGCCAGCAGCCCTAGCGGGGGTAGGACAGATACGCAGTATTTT. Translated: CASSPSGGRTDTQYF.

This clonotype appeared many times. V gene TRBV3-1 combines with J gene TRBJ1-2; no clear D gene. V lost 4 bases and J 1 base, leaving 10 bases between the germline ends. Germline V lookup: CDR1 LGHDT, CDR2 YNNKEL (reference sequence). There are 14 residues in the CDR3. In DNA, the CDR3 is TGTGCCAGCAGCCCCCAGACGGATAACTATGGCTACACCTTC. This codes for CASSPQTDNYGYTF.

The chain links TRBV18 to TRBJ1-5; D gene uncertain. V lost 4 bases and J 6 bases, leaving 7 bases between the germline ends. The CDR3 consists of 12 residues. Germline CDR1 KGHSH, CDR2 LQKENI. The CDR3: CASSLPGQPQHF. DNA for the CDR3: TGTGCCAGCTCACTCCCCGGTCAGCCCCAGCATTTT.

The chain combines TRBV3-1 with TRBJ2-7; no definite D call. V gave up 4 bases and J gave up 3 bases, with 10 bases separating them. Germline values: CDR1 LGHDT, CDR2 YNNKEL (reference sequence). The CDR3 sequence is 13 residues long. CDR3 region: CASSPEAGYEQYF. In nucleotides, the CDR3 is TGTGCCAGCAGCCCTGAGGCCGGCTACGAGCAGTACTTC.

This clonotype was seen more than once but under ten times. This chain links TRBV9 with TRBJ2-5; TRBD1 might be the D (6 bases). Germline-derived CDR1 and CDR2 are SGDLS and YYNGEE. There are 14 residues in the CDR3. The V end was cut by 0 bases, the J end by 3 bases, with 9 bases between. CDR3 sequence reads: CASSVGSGEETQYF. CDR3 DNA: TGTGCCAGCAGCGTAGGGTCAGGGGAAGAGACCCAGTACTTC. The full variable domain, in which reference TRBV9 and TRBJ2-5 provide the parts outside the CDR3, is DSGVTQTPKHLITATGQRVTLRCSPRSGDLSVYWYQQSLDQGLQFLIQYYNGEERAKGNILERFSAQQFPDLHSELNLSSLELGDSALYFCASSVGSGEETQYFGPGTRLLVL.

This chain connects TRBV19 to TRBJ1-2; 8 bases align to TRBD1. Germline-derived CDR1 and CDR2 are LNHDA and SQIVND (reference sequence). V was pared by 6 bases and J by 7 bases, with 7 bases of the junction left unmatched. The CDR3 has 13 amino acids. Written as DNA, the CDR3 is TGTGCCAGTAGCATCCAGGGGGCAACTGGCTACACCTTC. Its translation is CASSIQGATGYTF.

This clonotype was detected a few times. The J gene is TRBJ2-2, the V gene TRBV29-1; D tentatively reads TRBD1 or TRBD2 (5 bases each). Per germline, CDR1 SQVTM and CDR2 ANQGSEA. Trimming stripped 7 bases from V and 5 bases from J, with 14 bases between. The CDR3 has 13 residues. The chain's CDR3 is CSARDRATGELFF. Written as DNA, the CDR3 is TGCAGCGCTCGGGACCGAGCGACCGGGGAGCTGTTTTTT.

This chain links TRBV7-6 with TRBJ2-3, with 8 bases identical to TRBD1. CDR1 SGHVS and CDR2 FNYEAQ come from the germline V gene. This CDR3 spans 18 amino acids. Trimming removed 1 base from V and 2 bases from J; junction bases left unmatched: 11. The CDR3 spells CASSLERRGLSHTDTQYF. The CDR3 DNA sequence: TGTGCCAGCAGCTTAGAGCGCAGGGGGCTATCACACACAGATACGCAGTATTTT.

Ten or more counts support this clonotype. V gene TRBV28 combines with J gene TRBJ1-2; no clear D gene. Germline CDR1 MDHEN, CDR2 SYDVKM. The V gene lost 4 bases and the J gene lost 4 bases, with 7 bases spanning the gap. This CDR3 has 12 amino acids. The CDR3 sequence is CASSSSGYGYTF. The CDR3 nucleotides are TGTGCCAGCAGTTCATCAGGCTATGGCTACACCTTC.

In this sample, this clonotype turned up a few times. V usage is TRBV4-3 and J usage is TRBJ2-3; 8 bases are shared with TRBD2. CDR1 LGHNA and CDR2 YSLEER come from the germline V gene. Trimming took 8 bases from V and 5 from J; bases not matched to a gene: 12. The CDR3 has 15 residues. The CDR3: CASARVAGKGDTQYF. For the CDR3, the DNA is TGCGCCAGCGCCAGAGTAGCGGGGAAAGGAGATACGCAGTATTTT.

This clonotype was seen a few times. This chain connects TRBV11-2 to TRBJ2-5; D call uncertain. The CDR3 has 13 amino acids. V lost 1 base and J 4 bases, leaving 7 bases between the germline ends. From germline, CDR1 is SGHAT and CDR2 FQNNGV. CDR3 nucleotide sequence: TGTGCCAGCAGCTTAGCGCTATTAGAGACCCAGTACTTC. Its translation is CASSLALLETQYF.

The chain combines TRBV28 with TRBJ2-5, with 9 bases that match TRBD2. This CDR3 is built from 17 residues. Germline V CDR1 and CDR2: MDHEN, SYDVKM. The V segment lost 5 bases and the J segment 5 bases; nucleotides outside the gene matches: 15. The CDR3 bases are TGTGCCAGCAGTCCCTTGAGCGGATTAGCGGGAGAGGAGACCCAGTACTTC. Translating it yields CASSPLSGLAGEETQYF.

The chain uses TRBV6-2 or TRBV6-3 and TRBJ1-1; the D is unclear. In germline, CDR1 is MNHEY, CDR2 SVGEGT. Trimming cost V 2 bases and J 4 bases, with 8 bases left between them. The CDR3 runs to 13 residues. CDR3: CASSYQPGTEAFF. In DNA form, the CDR3 reads TGTGCCAGCAGTTACCAGCCGGGCACTGAAGCTTTCTTT.

The chain links TRBV7-9 to TRBJ2-1; 9 bases line up with TRBD1. After removal of 4 bases from V and 3 bases from J, the junction contained 13 bases not matched to a gene. Germline assignment: CDR1 SEHNR and CDR2 FQNEAQ (reference sequence). This CDR3 is 18 amino acids long. The CDR3 sequence is CASSSRDRVFVGYNEQFF. The CDR3 nucleotides are TGTGCCAGCAGCTCCCGGGACAGGGTTTTTGTCGGCTACAATGAGCAGTTCTTC.

CDR3 nucleotide sequence: TGTGCCAGCAGCTTAGGCCCCCTAGCGTACGAGCAGTACTTC. It encodes CASSLGPLAYEQYF. The genes are TRBV7-2 and TRBJ2-7; maybe TRBD2 (6 bases). The CDR3 is 14 residues long. Germline V gene data show CDR1 as SGHTA and CDR2 as FQGNSA. V lost 1 base to trimming and J lost 4 bases, with 11 bases between them.

This clonotype was recorded many times. The CDR3 sequence: CASSDSSGAGEAFF. CDR3 DNA: TGTGCCAGCAGTGACTCAAGCGGGGCCGGTGAAGCTTTCTTT. The rearrangement uses TRBV6-4 and TRBJ1-1, with D maybe TRBD1 (5 bases). Trimming shortened V by 0 bases and J by 7 bases, and 12 bases separated the two germline ends. CDR1 is MRHNA and CDR2 is SNTAGT in the germline V gene. The CDR3 spans 14 residues.

This clonotype has a count of ten or more. The chain has TRBV7-3 and TRBJ2-5; D is unclear. The ends were cut back, 3 bases at V and 3 bases at J, with 8 bases in the middle. This CDR3 has 13 amino acids. In germline, CDR1 is SGHTA, CDR2 FQGTGA. The CDR3 here is CASSLTPKETQYF. CDR3 sequence (DNA): TGTGCCAGCAGCTTGACACCTAAAGAGACCCAGTACTTC.

This clonotype was counted at least ten times. V is TRBV2 and J is TRBJ1-5, with TRBD1 matching 11 bases. The CDR3 length is 15 residues. In germline, CDR1 is SNHLY, CDR2 FYNNEI. V trimming: 4 bases; J trimming: 6 bases; junction bases outside the gene matches: 5. In nucleotides, the CDR3 is TGTGCCAGCAGTGCGCGGACAGGGGGCGGTCAGCCCCAGCATTTT. Its protein product is CASSARTGGGQPQHF.

This clonotype has more than one count but fewer than ten. In DNA, the CDR3 is TGTGCCAGCAGCTTAGGTACGAGATTTCGGCTAGGGGGTACCACTGAAGCTTTCTTT. It encodes CASSLGTRFRLGGTTEAFF. The V and J genes are TRBV11-3 and TRBJ1-1; the D gene is possibly TRBD1 (6 bases). The CDR3 is made up of 19 amino acids. V was clipped by 1 base and J by 4 bases, with 25 bases between them. The germline V gene has CDR1 SGHNT and CDR2 YENEEA. Supplemented by reference TRBV11-3 and TRBJ1-1, the full variable domain reads EAGVVQSPRYKIIEKKQPVAFWCNPISGHNTLYWYLQNLGQGPELLIRYENEEAVDDSQLPKDRFSAERLKGVDSTLKIQPAELGDSAVYLCASSLGTRFRLGGTTEAFFGQGTRLTVV.

At least ten counts were recorded for this clonotype. The rearrangement uses TRBV28 and TRBJ1-6; D remains unclear. V was cut by 4 bases and J by 0 bases, with 4 bases left in between. This CDR3 has 14 amino acids. CDR1 and CDR2 (germline): MDHEN, SYDVKM. DNA for the CDR3: TGTGCCAGCAGTTCGAGCTCCTATAATTCACCCCTCCACTTT. Amino acid sequence: CASSSSSYNSPLHF.

The chain links TRBV7-9 to TRBJ1-3, with 8 positions matching TRBD1. The germline CDR1 and CDR2 sequences are SEHNR and FQNEAQ (reference sequence). V gave up 3 bases and J gave up 0 bases; unmatched junction bases: 7. This CDR3 is 17 amino acids long. CDR3 sequence: CASSLVQGGSSGNTIYF. The CDR3 DNA reads as TGTGCCAGCAGCTTGGTACAGGGGGGATCCTCTGGAAACACCATATATTTT. Drawing the rest from reference TRBV7-9 and TRBJ1-3, the complete variable domain is DTGVSQNPRHKITKRGQNVTFRCDPISEHNRLYWYRQTLGQGPEFLTYFQNEAQLEKSRLLSDRFSAERPKGSFSTLEIQRTEQGDSAMYLCASSLVQGGSSGNTIYFGEGSWLTVV.

This clonotype was observed many times. J is TRBJ2-7 and V is TRBV29-1, with D possibly being TRBD1 (6 bases). This CDR3 has 15 residues. V shed 6 bases and J shed 5 bases, with 23 bases lying between them. From germline, CDR1 is SQVTM and CDR2 ANQGSEA. CDR3 coding DNA: TGCAGCGTCCTCATACCGACAGGTACAAGGGACGAGCAGTACTTC. This translates into CSVLIPTGTRDEQYF.

The chain uses TRBV7-9 and TRBJ2-5, with 7 bases fitting TRBD1. Per germline, CDR1 SEHNR and CDR2 FQNEAQ (reference sequence). V gave up 4 bases and J gave up 5 bases; unmatched junction bases: 10. This CDR3 contains 15 residues. The chain's CDR3 is CASSSGGRKEETQYF. The CDR3 DNA reads TGTGCCAGCAGCTCAGGGGGAAGGAAAGAGGAGACCCAGTACTTC.

This clonotype showed up just a few times. V usage is TRBV20-1 and J usage is TRBJ2-1; 10 nucleotides agree with TRBD2. The junction had 8 bases not matched to a gene; V was cut back by 6 bases and J by 9 bases. The CDR3 is 13 amino acids. Germline CDR1 and CDR2: DFQATT and SNEGSKA (reference sequence). In DNA, the CDR3 is TGCAGTGCGAGGCTAGCGGGAGAAGGTGAGCAGTTCTTC. This gives the protein CSARLAGEGEQFF.